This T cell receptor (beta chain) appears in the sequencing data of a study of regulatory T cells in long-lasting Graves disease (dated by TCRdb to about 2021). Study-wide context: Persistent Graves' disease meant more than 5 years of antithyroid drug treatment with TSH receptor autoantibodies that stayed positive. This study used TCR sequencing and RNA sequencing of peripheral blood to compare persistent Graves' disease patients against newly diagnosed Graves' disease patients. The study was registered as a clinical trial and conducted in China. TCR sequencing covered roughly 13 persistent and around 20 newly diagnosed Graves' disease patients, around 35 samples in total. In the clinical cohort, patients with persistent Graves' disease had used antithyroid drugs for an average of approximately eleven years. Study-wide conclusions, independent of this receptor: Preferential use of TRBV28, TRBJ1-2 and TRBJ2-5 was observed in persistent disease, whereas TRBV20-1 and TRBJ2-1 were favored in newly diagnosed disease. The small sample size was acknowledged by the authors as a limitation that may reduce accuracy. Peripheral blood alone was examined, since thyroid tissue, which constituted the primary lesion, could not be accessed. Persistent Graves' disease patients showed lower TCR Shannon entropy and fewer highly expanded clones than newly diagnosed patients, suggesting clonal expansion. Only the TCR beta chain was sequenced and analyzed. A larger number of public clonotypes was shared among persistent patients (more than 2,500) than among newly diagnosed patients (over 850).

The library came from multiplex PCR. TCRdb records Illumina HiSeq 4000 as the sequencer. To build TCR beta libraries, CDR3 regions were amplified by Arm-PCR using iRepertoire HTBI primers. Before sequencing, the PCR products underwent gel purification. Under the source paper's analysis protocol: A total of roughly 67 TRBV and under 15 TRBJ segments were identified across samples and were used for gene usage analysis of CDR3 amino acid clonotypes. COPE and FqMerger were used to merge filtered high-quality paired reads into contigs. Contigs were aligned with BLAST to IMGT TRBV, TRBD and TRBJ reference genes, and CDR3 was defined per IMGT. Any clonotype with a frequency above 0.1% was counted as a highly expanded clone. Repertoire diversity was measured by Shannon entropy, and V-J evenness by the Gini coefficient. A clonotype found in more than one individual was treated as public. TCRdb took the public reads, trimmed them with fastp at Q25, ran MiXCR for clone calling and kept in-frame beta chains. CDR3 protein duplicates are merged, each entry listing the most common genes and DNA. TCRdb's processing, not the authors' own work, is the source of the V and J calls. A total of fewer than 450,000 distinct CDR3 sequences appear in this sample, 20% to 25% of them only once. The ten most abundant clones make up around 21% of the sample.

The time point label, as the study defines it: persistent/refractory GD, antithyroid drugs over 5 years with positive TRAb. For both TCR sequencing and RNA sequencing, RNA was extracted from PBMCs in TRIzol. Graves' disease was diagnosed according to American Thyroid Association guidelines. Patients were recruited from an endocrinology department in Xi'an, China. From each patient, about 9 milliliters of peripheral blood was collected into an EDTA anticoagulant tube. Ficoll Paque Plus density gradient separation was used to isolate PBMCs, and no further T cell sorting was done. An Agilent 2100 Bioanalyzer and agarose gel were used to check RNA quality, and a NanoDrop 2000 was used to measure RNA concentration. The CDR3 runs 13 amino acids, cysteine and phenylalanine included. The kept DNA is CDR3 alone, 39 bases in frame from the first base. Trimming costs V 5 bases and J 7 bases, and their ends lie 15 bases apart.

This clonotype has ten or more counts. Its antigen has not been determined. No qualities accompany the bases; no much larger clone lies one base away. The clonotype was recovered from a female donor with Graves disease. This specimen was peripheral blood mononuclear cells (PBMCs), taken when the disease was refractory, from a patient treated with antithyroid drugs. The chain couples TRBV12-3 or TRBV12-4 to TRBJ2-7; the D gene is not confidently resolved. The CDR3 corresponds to CASSPPLVGEQYF. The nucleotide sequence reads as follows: TGTGCCAGCAGTCCCCCTCTAGTTGGAGAGCAGTACTTC.